A single sample is the source of the 7 T cell receptor beta chains below, sequenced in a study of T cells in Graves' hyperthyroidism and ophthalmopathy. TCR beta CDR3 regions were amplified from RNA. In the first-round RT-PCR of the TCR CDR3, the HTBI primer set was used. MiXCR was run by TCRdb on the multiplex PCR reads, yielding one entry per CDR3 protein. The table records more than 350,000 distinct CDR3 sequences, around 14% of them present only once. Sequenced input: blood. Receptors were obtained from a woman aged 25-40 years with Graves' hyperthyroidism.

In this sample, this clonotype turned up a few times. The V and J genes are TRBV7-2 and TRBJ2-1; 10 bases map to TRBD2. The CDR3 totals 15 residues. V dropped 4 bases and J dropped 6; count of bases not matched to a gene: 6. Per the germline V gene, CDR1 is SGHTA and CDR2 is FQGNSA. The CDR3 loop reads CASSSASGRVNEQFF. The CDR3 DNA reads TGTGCCAGCAGCTCCGCTAGCGGGAGAGTCAATGAGCAGTTCTTC.

This clonotype came up many times. The chain has TRBV20-1 and TRBJ2-1; 8 bases are shared with TRBD2. J was trimmed by 5 bases and V by 0 bases; bases with no gene match: 6. CDR1 is DFQATT and CDR2 is SNEGSKA in the germline V gene (reference sequence). The CDR3 extends over 15 amino acids. The CDR3 coding sequence is TGCAGTGCTAGAGAATGGGGTAGCGGGAACAATGAGCAGTTCTTC. It codes for CSAREWGSGNNEQFF.

This clonotype was detected only a few times. The chain is built from TRBV12-3 or TRBV12-4 and TRBJ2-3; D perhaps matches TRBD1 (6 bases). V gave up 3 bases and J gave up 0 bases, with 10 bases separating them. The CDR3 totals 15 residues. CDR3 loop: CASSLARGSTDTQYF. In DNA, the CDR3 is TGTGCCAGCAGTTTGGCGAGGGGGAGCACAGATACGCAGTATTTT.

This clonotype occurred many times. The V and J genes are TRBV3-1 and TRBJ2-7; D gene uncertain. V lost 1 base and J lost 3, with 4 bases in between. The length of the CDR3 is 12 residues. The germline V gene has CDR1 LGHDT and CDR2 YNNKEL (reference sequence). This chain's CDR3 is CASSQADYEQYF. The DNA of the CDR3 is TGTGCCAGCAGCCAAGCTGACTACGAGCAGTACTTC.

This clonotype was seen ten or more times. V gene TRBV7-6 combines with J gene TRBJ2-1; tentative D call: TRBD2 (5 bases). Trimming took off 8 bases at V and 0 bases at J, with 20 bases between the two ends. The germline gives CDR1 SGHVS, CDR2 FNYEAQ. The CDR3 extends over 17 amino acids. CDR3 sequence: CASLGSGGLSSYNEQFF. CDR3 coding DNA: TGTGCCAGCCTGGGATCTGGCGGGTTGAGCTCCTACAATGAGCAGTTCTTC.

About this clonotype itself: This may be a read error: a much more frequent sequence differs by one nucleotide. Because it lacks the conserved phenylalanine or tryptophan at the end, this CDR3 is likely a read error. The chain links TRBV20-1 to TRBJ2-7, with 7 bases aligning to TRBD1. The germline V gene has CDR1 DFQATT and CDR2 SNEGSKA (reference sequence). V lost 4 bases to trimming and J lost 7 bases; unmatched junction nucleotides: 4. The CDR3 is 11 amino acids. Here the CDR3 DNA reads TGCAGTGCTAACAGGGGCTTAGAGCAGTACCTC. Translated, it gives CSANRGLEQYL.

This clonotype was recorded a few times. The rearrangement uses TRBV29-1 and TRBJ2-3; 7 nucleotides line up with TRBD2. After removal of 4 bases from V and 1 base from J, the junction contained 2 bases not matched to a gene. Germline V gene lookup returns CDR1 SQVTM and CDR2 ANQGSEA. The CDR3 has 13 residues. CDR3 coding DNA: TGCAGCGTTGCTAGCGGTGGCACAGATACGCAGTATTTT. This codes for CSVASGGTDTQYF.